This TCR beta chain was found in a study of breast tumors, draining lymph nodes, adjacent tissues. This CDR3 has 15 amino acids. The germline V and J ends were trimmed by 5 bases and 7 bases, with 15 bases remaining between them. Germline assignment: CDR1 SGHTA and CDR2 FQGNSA. TCRdb ran MiXCR on the multiplex PCR reads and lists one entry per CDR3 protein. The data contain about 230,000 distinct CDR3 sequences, about 30% of them singletons. Study-wide results and caveats: The lymph node origin of tumor T cells was framed as consistent with a hypothesis, not demonstrated. Tumors had less TCR diversity than lymph nodes, more than nontumor tissue.

Turning to this clonotype: Its specificity is unknown.

The lymph nodes were axillary draining lymph nodes from breast cancer patients. The sequenced sample consisted of axillary lymph node tissue. This receptor was obtained from a female donor with breast cancer. Some clones in this sample may be carry-over from other donors' samples. This rearrangement joins TRBV7-2 to TRBJ1-6; D unresolved. This CDR3 reads CASSGNTAINSPLHF. CDR3 nucleotide sequence: TGTGCCAGCAGCGGGAACACGGCCATAAATTCACCCCTCCACTTT.